The 3 T cell receptor beta chains below come from one sample, sequenced in a study of shared clonotypes between healthy human individuals. Data came from immunoSEQ multiplex PCR; TCRdb stores just in-frame clones and leaves some out. The profile covers hundreds of thousands of clones, with around four fifths appearing a single time and around 1.8% taken by the ten largest. What was sequenced was memory CD4+ T cells sorted from blood. Subset noted: CD45RA-negative fraction. These receptors were taken from a woman aged 25 to 39 in good health.

DNA for the CDR3: TGTGCCAGCAAGGGGTTAGCGGGAGAGAGAGGGTTTACAGATACGCAGTATTTT. Residues: CASKGLAGERGFTDTQYF. This sequence joins TRBV28 and TRBJ2-3; 9 bases match TRBD2. The V gene's germline CDR1 is MDHEN and CDR2 SYDVKM. Trimming took 7 bases from V and 3 from J; bases not matched to a gene: 17. The CDR3 covers 18 residues.

This clone was observed many times. The chain combines TRBV4-2 with TRBJ2-1; no definite D call. CDR3 length equals 13 residues. The germline CDR1 and CDR2 sequences are LGHNA and YNFKEQ. Trimming stripped 3 bases from V and 8 bases from J, with 11 bases between. The CDR3 bases are TGTGCCAGCAGCCAGAGAGGTGGGGATGAGCAGTTCTTC. Encoded protein: CASSQRGGDEQFF.

This CDR3 reads CASSFGRVDETQYF. In DNA, the CDR3 is TGCGCCAGCAGCTTTGGCAGGGTAGATGAGACCCAGTACTTC. The rearrangement uses TRBV5-1 and TRBJ2-5; perhaps TRBD1 as D (5 bases). Germline CDR1 and CDR2: SGHRS and YFSETQ. The CDR3 spans 14 residues. V lost 2 bases to trimming and J lost 5 bases, with 13 bases between them.